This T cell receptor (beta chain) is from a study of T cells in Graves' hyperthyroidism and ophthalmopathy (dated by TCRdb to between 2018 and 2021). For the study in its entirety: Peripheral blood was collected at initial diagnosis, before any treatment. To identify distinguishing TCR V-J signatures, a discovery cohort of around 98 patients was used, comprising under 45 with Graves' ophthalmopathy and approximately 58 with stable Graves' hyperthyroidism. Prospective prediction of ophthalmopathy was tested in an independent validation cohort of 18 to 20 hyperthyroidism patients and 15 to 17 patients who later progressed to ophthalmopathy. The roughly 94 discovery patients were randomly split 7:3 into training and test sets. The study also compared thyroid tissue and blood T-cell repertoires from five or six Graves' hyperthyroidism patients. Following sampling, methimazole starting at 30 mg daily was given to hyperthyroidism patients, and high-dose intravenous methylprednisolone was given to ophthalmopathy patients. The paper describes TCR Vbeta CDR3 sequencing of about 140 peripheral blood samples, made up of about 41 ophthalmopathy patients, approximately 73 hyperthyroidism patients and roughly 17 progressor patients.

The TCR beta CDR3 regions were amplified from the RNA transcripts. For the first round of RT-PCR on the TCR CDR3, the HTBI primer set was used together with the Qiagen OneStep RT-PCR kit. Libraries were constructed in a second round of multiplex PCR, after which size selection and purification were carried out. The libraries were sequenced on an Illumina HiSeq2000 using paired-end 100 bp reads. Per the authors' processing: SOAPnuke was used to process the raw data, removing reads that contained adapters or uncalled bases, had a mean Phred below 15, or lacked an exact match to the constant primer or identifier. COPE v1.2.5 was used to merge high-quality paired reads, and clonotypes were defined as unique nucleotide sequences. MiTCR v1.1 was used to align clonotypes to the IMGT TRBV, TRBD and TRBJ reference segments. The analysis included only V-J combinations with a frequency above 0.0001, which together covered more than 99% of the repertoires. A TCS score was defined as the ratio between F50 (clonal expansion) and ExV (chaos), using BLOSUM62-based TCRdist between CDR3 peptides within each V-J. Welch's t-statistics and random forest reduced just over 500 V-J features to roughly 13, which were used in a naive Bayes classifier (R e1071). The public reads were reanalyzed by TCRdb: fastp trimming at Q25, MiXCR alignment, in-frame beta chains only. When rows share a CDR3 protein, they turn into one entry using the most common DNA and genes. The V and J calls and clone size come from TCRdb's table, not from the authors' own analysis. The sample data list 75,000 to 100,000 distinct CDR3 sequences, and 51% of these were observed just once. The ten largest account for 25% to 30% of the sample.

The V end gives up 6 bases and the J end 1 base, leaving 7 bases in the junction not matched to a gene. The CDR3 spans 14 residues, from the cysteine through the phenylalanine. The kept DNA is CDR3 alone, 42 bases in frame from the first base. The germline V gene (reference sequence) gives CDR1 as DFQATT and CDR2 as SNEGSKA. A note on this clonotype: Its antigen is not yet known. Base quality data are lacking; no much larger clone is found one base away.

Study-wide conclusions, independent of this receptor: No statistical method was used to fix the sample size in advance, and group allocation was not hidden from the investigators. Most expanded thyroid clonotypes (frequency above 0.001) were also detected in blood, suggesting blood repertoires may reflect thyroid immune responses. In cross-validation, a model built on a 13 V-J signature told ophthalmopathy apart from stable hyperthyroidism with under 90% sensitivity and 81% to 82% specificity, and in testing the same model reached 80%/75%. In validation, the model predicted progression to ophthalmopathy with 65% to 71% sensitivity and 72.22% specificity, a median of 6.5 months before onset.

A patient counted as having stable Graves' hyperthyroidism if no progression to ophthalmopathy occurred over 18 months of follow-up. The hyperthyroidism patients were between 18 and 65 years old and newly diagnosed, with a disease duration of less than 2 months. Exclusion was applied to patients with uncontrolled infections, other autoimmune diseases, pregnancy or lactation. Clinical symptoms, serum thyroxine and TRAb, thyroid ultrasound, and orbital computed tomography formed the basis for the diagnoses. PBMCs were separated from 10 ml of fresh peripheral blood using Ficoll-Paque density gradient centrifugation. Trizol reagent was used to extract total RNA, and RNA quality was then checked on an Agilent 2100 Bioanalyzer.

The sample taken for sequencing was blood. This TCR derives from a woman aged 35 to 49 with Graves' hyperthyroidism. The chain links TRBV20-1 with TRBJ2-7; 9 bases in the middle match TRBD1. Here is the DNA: TGCAGTGCCCAGGACAGGGGCAAATCCTACGAGCAGTACTTC. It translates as CSAQDRGKSYEQYF.